A single sample is the source of the 4 T cell receptor beta chains below, sequenced in a study of neurological immune-mediated disorders. TCRdb processed the 5' RACE reads anew with MiXCR; each CDR3 protein has one entry. The profile shows 70,000 to 95,000 distinct CDR3 sequences, around 14% of them singletons. Time point meaning: longitudinal time-point 2. Sequencing was carried out using PBMCs. The receptors originated from a female donor with HTLV-1-associated myelopathy (HAM/TSP).

This clonotype was seen many times. The J gene is TRBJ2-5, the V gene TRBV28; no clear D. This CDR3 is built from 14 residues. Germline CDR1 reads MDHEN; CDR2 reads SYDVKM. Between the trimmed V and J ends, which lost 5 bases and 2 bases, there was a span of 12 bases. Here the CDR3 reads CASSQSGRQETQYF. For the CDR3, the DNA is TGTGCCAGCAGTCAGAGTGGTAGACAAGAGACCCAGTACTTC.

This clonotype has at least ten counts. The gene calls are TRBV5-1 and TRBJ2-2; D perhaps matches TRBD1 (6 bases). This CDR3 is 15 amino acids long. The V gene's germline CDR1 is SGHRS and CDR2 YFSETQ. V lost 0 bases and J 5 bases, leaving 11 bases between the germline ends. The CDR3 here is CASSLGDQGTGELFF. DNA for the CDR3: TGCGCCAGCAGCTTGGGGGACCAGGGGACCGGGGAGCTGTTTTTT.

In this sample, this clonotype turned up many times. This chain links TRBV6-5 with TRBJ2-7; TRBD1 matches at 9 bases. The CDR3 length is 13 residues. CDR1 is MNHEY and CDR2 is SVGAGI in the germline V gene. V was pared by 6 bases and J by 5 bases, with 5 bases of the junction left unmatched. The CDR3, as DNA: TGTGCCAGCAGCTTGGACAGGGGCCACGAGCAGTACTTC. It codes for CASSLDRGHEQYF.

This clonotype was picked up many times. V usage is TRBV10-3 and J usage is TRBJ2-7; 7 bases are a match to TRBD1. Germline values: CDR1 ENHRY, CDR2 SYGVKD. The CDR3 totals 12 residues. Losses at the gene ends were 6 bases for V and 7 bases for J; bases not matched to a gene: 6. In nucleotides, the CDR3 is TGTGCCATCAGCCGACAGGGTTGGGAGCAGTACTTC. Protein product: CAISRQGWEQYF.